Below, one T cell receptor beta chain is given with its context. Produced via immunoSEQ multiplex PCR; TCRdb's table is partial and in-frame only. Of approximately 33,000 clones in the sample, around four fifths were seen once. The entry originates in a study of blood T cell repertoires in COVID-19. Overall study: PBMCs, B-cell-depleted T cells, or T cells provided the cDNA or gDNA that made up the material.

Germline CDR1 is SGHTA and CDR2 is FQGNSA. Trimming cost V 5 bases and J 5 bases; bases outside gene matches: 7. This CDR3 spans 16 amino acids. Material: peripheral blood. The chain links TRBV7-2 to TRBJ2-5; TRBD2 aligns across 14 bases. The sequence came from a man aged 65-85 years with acute or convalescent COVID-19. DNA for the CDR3: TGTGCCAGCAGCGAGACTAGCGGGGGGGCCGGGGAGACCCAGTACTTC. Translating gives CASSETSGGAGETQYF.